This T cell receptor beta chain was retrieved from a study of blood T cell repertoires in COVID-19. Study background: The samples span acute and convalescent COVID-19 from the United States, Italy and Spain. Nucleic acid was either cDNA or gDNA, and it came from T cells, B-cell-depleted T cells, or PBMCs.

Germline V gene data show CDR1 as WNHNN and CDR2 as SYGVQD (reference sequence). This CDR3 has 14 residues. V shed 3 bases and J 5 bases; nucleotides not matched to a gene: 6. Libraries were prepared by immunoSEQ multiplex PCR; TCRdb keeps only in-frame clonotypes and omits some of them. The sample lists around 100,000 clones; around 83% were seen once. The rearrangement links TRBV10-1 to TRBJ1-1; 7 bases agree with TRBD1. The sample was peripheral blood. This TCR came from a woman aged 55-75 years with COVID-19, enrolled during active disease. Here the CDR3 DNA reads TGCGCCAGCAGTGAAGGAGGGGGCTTGACTGAAGCTTTCTTT. It encodes CASSEGGGLTEAFF.